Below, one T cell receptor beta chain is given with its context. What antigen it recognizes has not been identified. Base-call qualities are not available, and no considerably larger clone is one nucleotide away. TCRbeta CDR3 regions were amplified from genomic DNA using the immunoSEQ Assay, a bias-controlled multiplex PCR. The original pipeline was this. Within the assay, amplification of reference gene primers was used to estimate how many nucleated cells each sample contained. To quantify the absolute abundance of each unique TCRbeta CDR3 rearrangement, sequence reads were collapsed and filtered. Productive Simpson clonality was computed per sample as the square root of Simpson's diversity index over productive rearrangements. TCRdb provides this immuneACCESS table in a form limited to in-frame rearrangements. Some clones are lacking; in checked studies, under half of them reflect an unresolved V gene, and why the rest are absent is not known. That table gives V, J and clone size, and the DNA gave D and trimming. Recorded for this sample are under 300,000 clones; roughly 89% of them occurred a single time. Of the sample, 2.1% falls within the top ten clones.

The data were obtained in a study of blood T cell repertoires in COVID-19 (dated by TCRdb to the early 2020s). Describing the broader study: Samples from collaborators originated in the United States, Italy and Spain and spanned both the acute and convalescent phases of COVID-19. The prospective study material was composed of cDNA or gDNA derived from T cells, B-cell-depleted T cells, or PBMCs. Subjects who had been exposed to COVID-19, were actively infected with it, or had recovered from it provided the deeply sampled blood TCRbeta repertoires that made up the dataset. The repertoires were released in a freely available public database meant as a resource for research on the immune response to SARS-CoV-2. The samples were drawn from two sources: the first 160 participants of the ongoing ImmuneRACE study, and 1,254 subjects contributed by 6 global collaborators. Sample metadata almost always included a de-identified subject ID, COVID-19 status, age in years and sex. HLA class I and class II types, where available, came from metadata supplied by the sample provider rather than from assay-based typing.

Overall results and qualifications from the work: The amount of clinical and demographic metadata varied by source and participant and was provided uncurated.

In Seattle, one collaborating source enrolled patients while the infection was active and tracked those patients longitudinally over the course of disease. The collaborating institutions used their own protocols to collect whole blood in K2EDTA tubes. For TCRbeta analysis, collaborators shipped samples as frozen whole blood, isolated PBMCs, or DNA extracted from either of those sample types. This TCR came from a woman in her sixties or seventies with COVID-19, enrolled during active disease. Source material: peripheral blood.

The CDR3 reads as follows: CASSPLGLPGNIQYF. The DNA is TGTGCCAGCTCACCACTGGGACTACCCGGGAACATTCAGTACTTC. The chain is assembled from TRBV18 and TRBJ2-4; the junction holds 7 bases that match TRBD2. Reading from cysteine to phenylalanine, the CDR3 counts 15 amino acids. Only the CDR3 DNA stays, 45 bases, in frame from base 1. CDR1 and CDR2, looked up from the germline V gene, are KGHSH and LQKENI. The V end gives up 1 base and the J end 7 bases, leaving 7 bases in the junction not matched to a gene.